This TCR beta chain was captured in a study of T cells in localized non-small cell lung cancer. Study conclusions and caveats: Longer overall survival was linked to higher blood T cell density. Uninvolved adjacent lung showed higher T cell clonality than tumor. Heterogeneity within the tumor remains possible, as just one region underwent sequencing. Appearance in adjacent lung was seen for a median about 58 of the top 100 tumor clones.

This clone was detected a few times. Its antigen is unknown. CDR3 length: 13 amino acids. Trimming took 8 bases from V and 2 from J, leaving 11 bases between them. Germline CDR1 SGHTA, CDR2 FQGNSA. TCRdb keeps only in-frame clones here, not all; method: immunoSEQ multiplex PCR. The sample lists over a thousand clones, more than 25% seen once, with more than 8% in the top ten. The starting material was normal lung tissue next to the tumor, obtained before any cancer treatment. This receptor was obtained from a male donor aged 60 or over with stage II lung adenocarcinoma. The chain is built from TRBV7-2 and TRBJ2-3, with D possibly matching TRBD2 (7 bases). The CDR3 region has the DNA TGTGCCAGCGGGGGGGCACCCACAGATACGCAGTATTTT. Its protein is CASGGAPTDTQYF.